This entry lists 21 T cell receptor beta chains sequenced from one sample in a study of OX40 agonist ivuxolimab in advanced cancers. Method: immunoSEQ multiplex PCR; TCRdb's copy keeps in-frame clones and lacks some. The data hold 70,000 to 80,000 clones, with about 93% observed a single time. The specimen was CD4+ or CD8+ T cells sorted from blood, collected in a trial of the OX40 agonist ivuxolimab. Receptors were obtained from an adult with an advanced solid tumor such as melanoma, head and neck, liver or kidney cancer.

This clone was detected once. The V gene is TRBV30, the J gene TRBJ2-2, with D perhaps matching TRBD1 or TRBD2 (5 bases each). V shed 4 bases and J shed 7 bases, with 16 bases lying between them. The CDR3 covers 14 residues. From germline, CDR1 is GTSNPN and CDR2 SVGIG (reference sequence). CDR3 DNA sequence: TGTGCCTGGAAGGTCGAGGGGTCGGGCGGGGAGCTGTTTTTT. As protein: CAWKVEGSGGELFF.

V is TRBV5-6 and J is TRBJ1-2, with D tentatively TRBD1 (5 bases). The length of the CDR3 is 15 residues. Germline CDR1 reads SGHDT; CDR2 reads YYEEEE. V lost 2 bases to trimming and J lost 0 bases, with 11 bases between them. The CDR3 region is CASSLYQGPNYGYTF. Here the CDR3 DNA reads TGTGCCAGCAGCTTATATCAGGGACCTAACTATGGCTACACCTTC. Full variable domain (rest looked up from reference TRBV5-6 and TRBJ1-2): DAGVTQSPTHLIKTRGQQVTLRCSPKSGHDTVSWYQQALGQGPQFIFQYYEEEERQRGNFPDRFSGHQFPNYSSELNVNALLLGDSALYLCASSLYQGPNYGYTFGSGTRLTVV.

The chain carries TRBV27 and TRBJ2-1; 11 bases are shared with TRBD2. V lost 8 bases and J lost 4; bases outside the gene matches: 7. CDR1 is MNHEY, CDR2 SMNVEV, per germline (reference sequence). The CDR3 runs to 15 residues. CDR3 protein: CASGPGTSGYNEQFF. The CDR3 DNA reads TGTGCCAGCGGCCCTGGGACTAGCGGATACAATGAGCAGTTCTTC.

The chain links TRBV6-1 to TRBJ1-6; 9 bases align to TRBD1. V lost 3 bases to trimming and J lost 7 bases; unmatched junction nucleotides: 7. The CDR3 length is 16 residues. Germline V gene lookup returns CDR1 MNHNS and CDR2 SASEGT. Here the CDR3 DNA reads TGTGCCAGCAGTGAGTGGACAGGGGCGACAAATTCACCCCTCCACTTT. This gives the protein CASSEWTGATNSPLHF.

V is TRBV5-1 and J is TRBJ2-7; 8 bases fit TRBD1. The CDR3 has 17 residues. Germline V gene lookup returns CDR1 SGHRS and CDR2 YFSETQ. Trimming took 1 base from V and 4 from J; bases not matched to a gene: 13. CDR3 region: CASSLSDGGTGQYEQYF. The CDR3 DNA reads as TGCGCCAGCAGCTTGTCTGACGGCGGGACAGGTCAATACGAGCAGTACTTC.

This sequence joins TRBV27 and TRBJ2-7; weak D call: TRBD1 (6 bases). V was pared by 6 bases and J by 3 bases, with 12 bases between. Germline values: CDR1 MNHEY, CDR2 SMNVEV (reference sequence). The CDR3 has 13 amino acids. The CDR3 DNA is TGTGCCAGCAGCTGGGACATGAACTACGAGCAGTACTTC. This gives the protein CASSWDMNYEQYF.

V and J are TRBV29-1 and TRBJ1-1, with 8 bases aligning to TRBD1. The CDR3 has 13 residues. The V gene's germline CDR1 is SQVTM and CDR2 ANQGSEA. The V and J ends lost 7 bases and 4 bases, in that order; junction bases with no gene match: 8. This CDR3 reads CSGHRGGSTEAFF. The CDR3 DNA is TGCAGCGGACACAGGGGGGGGAGCACTGAAGCTTTCTTT.

This chain connects TRBV19 to TRBJ2-1; 8 bases match TRBD2. The CDR3 spans 16 residues. Unmatched junction bases numbered 12, after V lost 4 bases and J lost 7 bases. Germline V lookup: CDR1 LNHDA, CDR2 SQIVND (reference sequence). CDR3 protein: CASSTVAGSYANEQFF. In nucleotides, the CDR3 is TGTGCCAGTAGTACCGTAGCGGGATCTTATGCAAATGAGCAGTTCTTC.

The chain links TRBV28 to TRBJ1-6; 8 bases align to TRBD1. The V segment lost 5 bases and the J segment 8 bases; nucleotides outside the gene matches: 8. CDR3 length: 15 residues. Germline assignment: CDR1 MDHEN and CDR2 SYDVKM. The CDR3 region is CASSIYRGKDSPLHF. As DNA, the CDR3 is TGTGCCAGCAGTATATACAGGGGGAAGGATTCACCCCTCCACTTT.

The chain joins TRBV10-3 to TRBJ2-7; 10 positions agree with TRBD1. Germline V gives CDR1 ENHRY, CDR2 SYGVKD. The CDR3 extends over 14 amino acids. V lost 6 bases, J lost 4 bases, and 6 bases stayed unmatched. The CDR3 protein is CAISPGQGGYEQYF. CDR3 sequence (DNA): TGTGCCATCAGCCCCGGACAGGGGGGTTACGAGCAGTACTTC.

The chain couples TRBV13 to TRBJ2-7; D is possibly TRBD1 or TRBD2 (6 bases each). The V gene's germline CDR1 is PRHDT and CDR2 FYEKMQ (reference sequence). The CDR3 has 17 amino acids. V gave up 4 bases and J gave up 1 base, with 20 bases separating them. The CDR3 reads CASSSLGGQSSSYEQYF. The CDR3 DNA reads TGTGCCAGCAGCTCCCTCGGGGGCCAATCCTCTTCCTACGAGCAGTACTTC.

The chain has TRBV27 and TRBJ1-5; 9 bases map to TRBD1. The CDR3 is made up of 15 amino acids. Germline V lookup: CDR1 MNHEY, CDR2 SMNVEV (reference sequence). The V segment lost 5 bases and the J segment 0 bases; nucleotides outside the gene matches: 2. The CDR3 region is CASSDRGYSNQPQHF. Here the CDR3 DNA reads TGTGCCAGCAGTGACAGGGGGTATAGCAATCAGCCCCAGCATTTT.

This chain connects TRBV6-5 to TRBJ1-2; 10 bases fit TRBD1. Germline V gives CDR1 MNHEY, CDR2 SVGAGI. CDR3 length: 14 residues. V was pared by 7 bases and J by 0 bases, with 2 bases of the junction left unmatched. CDR3 amino acids: CASKGQGANYGYTF. Written as DNA, the CDR3 is TGTGCCAGCAAAGGACAGGGGGCTAACTATGGCTACACCTTC.

This chain links TRBV7-8 with TRBJ2-3, with 9 bases matching TRBD2. Unmatched junction bases numbered 5, after V lost 3 bases and J lost 4 bases. Per the germline V gene, CDR1 is SGHVS and CDR2 is FQNEAQ. This CDR3 has 15 residues. The CDR3: CASSLRAGGPDTQYF. DNA for the CDR3: TGTGCCAGCAGCTTGAGGGCGGGAGGGCCAGATACGCAGTATTTT.

In its sample, this clone was seen once. The chain has TRBV5-1 and TRBJ2-1, with D possibly matching TRBD1 (6 bases). Germline assignment: CDR1 SGHRS and CDR2 YFSETQ. Trimming removed 4 bases at V and 8 bases at J, with 16 bases between. There are 14 residues in the CDR3. The DNA of the CDR3 is TGCGCCAGCAGCCTCTATAACAGGGTCGATGAGCAGTTCTTC. Translating gives CASSLYNRVDEQFF. The variable domain in full, with the rest retrieved from reference TRBV5-1 and TRBJ2-1, is KAGVTQTPRYLIKTRGQQVTLSCSPISGHRSVSWYQQTPGQGLQFLFEYFSETQRNKGNFPGRFSGRQFSNSRSEMNVSTLELGDSALYLCASSLYNRVDEQFFGPGTRLTVL.

The rearrangement joins TRBV7-3 to TRBJ1-2; D is unclear. CDR1 and CDR2 (germline): SGHTA, FQGTGA. Trimming left V 4 bases short and J 4 bases short, with 19 bases between. The CDR3 runs to 16 residues. The CDR3 region has the DNA TGTGCCAGCAGCTGCTACGCGAGGCATCACAGCTATGGCTACACCTTC. As protein: CASSCYARHHSYGYTF.

This rearrangement joins TRBV27 to TRBJ2-4; 7 bases are a match to TRBD1. CDR1 and CDR2 from the germline V gene are MNHEY and SMNVEV (reference sequence). J was trimmed by 8 bases and V by 5 bases; bases with no gene match: 3. This CDR3 comprises 12 residues. The CDR3 loop is CASSQQGYIQYF. The CDR3 DNA reads TGTGCCAGCAGTCAACAGGGGTACATTCAGTACTTC.

This chain joins TRBV7-2 and TRBJ2-3, with 9 nucleotides matching TRBD2. J lost 1 base, V lost 2 bases, and 1 base had no gene match. This CDR3 is 15 amino acids long. Germline values: CDR1 SGHTA, CDR2 FQGNSA. Here the CDR3 reads CASSLWTSGTDTQYF. CDR3 coding DNA: TGTGCCAGCAGCTTATGGACTAGCGGCACAGATACGCAGTATTTT.

Worth noting for this clone: The sample holds other DNA sequences that translate to the same CDR3. The chain employs TRBV7-9 and TRBJ1-2; D not resolved. The V end was cut by 1 base, the J end by 0 bases, with 9 bases between. The CDR3 is 15 residues long. The germline CDR1 and CDR2 sequences are SEHNR and FQNEAQ (reference sequence). The CDR3 sequence is CASSLDSGTNYGYTF. Here the CDR3 DNA reads TGTGCCAGCAGCTTAGATTCAGGAACTAACTATGGCTACACCTTC.

This chain connects TRBV27 to TRBJ1-2; TRBD1 agrees at 7 bases. In germline, CDR1 is MNHEY, CDR2 SMNVEV (reference sequence). The CDR3 has 14 amino acids. V shed 4 bases, J shed 2 bases, and the junction held 4 bases outside the gene matches. CDR3 residues: CASSSRQGNYGYTF. As DNA, the CDR3 is TGTGCCAGCAGTTCCCGACAGGGAAACTATGGCTACACCTTC.

The V gene is TRBV19, the J gene TRBJ2-1, with no clear D. V was pared by 1 base and J by 4 bases, with 17 bases between. The CDR3 extends over 17 amino acids. Germline lookup yields CDR1 LNHDA and CDR2 SQIVND (reference sequence). This chain's CDR3 is CASSIAIVQQLYNEQFF. CDR3 bases: TGTGCCAGTAGTATAGCGATAGTCCAGCAATTATACAATGAGCAGTTCTTC.